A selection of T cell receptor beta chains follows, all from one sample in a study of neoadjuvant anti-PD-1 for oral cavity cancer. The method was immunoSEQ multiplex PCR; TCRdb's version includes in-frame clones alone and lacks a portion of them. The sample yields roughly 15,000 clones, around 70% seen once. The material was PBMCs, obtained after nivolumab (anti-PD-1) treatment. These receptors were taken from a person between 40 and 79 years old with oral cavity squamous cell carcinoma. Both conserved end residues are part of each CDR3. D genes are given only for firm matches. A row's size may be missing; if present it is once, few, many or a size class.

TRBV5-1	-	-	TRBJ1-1	TGCGCCAGCACCCTATCTAGCGCCAACACTGAAGCTTTCTTT	CASTLSSANTEAFF
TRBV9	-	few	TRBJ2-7	TGTGCCAGCAGCGCCTGGGCGGGATCCTCCTACGAGCAGTACTTC	CASSAWAGSSYEQYF
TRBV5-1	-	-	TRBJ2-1	TGCGCCAGCAGCTTGGGACTAGGCGGAAGCTCCTACAATGAGCAGTTCTTC	CASSLGLGGSSYNEQFF
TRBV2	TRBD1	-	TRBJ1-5	TGTGCCAGCAGGGGGGACAGGGTGAGCAATCAGCCCCAGCATTTT	CASRGDRVSNQPQHF
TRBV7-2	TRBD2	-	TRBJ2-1	TGTGCCAGCAGCTTAGGGGGGGGACTATACAATGAGCAGTTCTTC	CASSLGGGLYNEQFF
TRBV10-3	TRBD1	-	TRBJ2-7	TGTGCCATCAGTGGCCAGGGGGCCTCCGAGCAGTACTTC	CAISGQGASEQYF
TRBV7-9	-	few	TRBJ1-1	TGTGCCAGCAGCTTAGAGGCAACTTTGAACACTGAAGCTTTCTTT	CASSLEATLNTEAFF
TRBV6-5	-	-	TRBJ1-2	TGTGCCAGCAGTTACTCCTCGGTTTTCAGCTACACCTTC	CASSYSSVFSYTF
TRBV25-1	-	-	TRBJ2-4	TGTGCCAGCAGTGAATTGGGCAGGGAAAACATTCAGTACTTC	CASSELGRENIQYF
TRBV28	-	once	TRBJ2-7	TGTGCCAGCAGAACCAGGGACGGAGCCTACGAGCAGTACTTC	CASRTRDGAYEQYF
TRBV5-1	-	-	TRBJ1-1	TGCGCCAGCAGCTCCAGGACAGACCCGAACACTGAAGCTTTCTTT	CASSSRTDPNTEAFF
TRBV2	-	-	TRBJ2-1	TGTGCCAGCAGAAAAGGTGCCCTCAATGAGCAGTTCTTC	CASRKGALNEQFF
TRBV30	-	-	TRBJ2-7	TGTGCCTGGAGTGTGGAGGGCTACGAGCAGTACTTC	CAWSVEGYEQYF
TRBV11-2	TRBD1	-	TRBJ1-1	TGTGCCAGCAGCCTGGACAGGGGCACTGAAGCTTTCTTT	CASSLDRGTEAFF
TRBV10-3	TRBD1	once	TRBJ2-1	TGTGCCATCAGCCCTAGACAGGGTAAGAGGAATGAGCAGTTCTTC	CAISPRQGKRNEQFF
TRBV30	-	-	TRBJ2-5	TGTGCCTGGAGCCAATCCCTTTCAGAGACCCAGTACTTC	CAWSQSLSETQYF
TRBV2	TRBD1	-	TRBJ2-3	TGTGCCAGCAGTTGGGACAGGGGGCGCACAGATACGCAGTATTTT	CASSWDRGRTDTQYF
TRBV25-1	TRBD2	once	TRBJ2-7	TGTGCCAGCAGTGAAGAGGGGACTAGCGGGAGCTACGAGCAGTACTTC	CASSEEGTSGSYEQYF
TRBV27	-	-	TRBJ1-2	TGTGCCAGCAGGGGGGGCAGGGGTTACGGATCCCACTATGGCTACACCTTC	CASRGGRGYGSHYGYTF
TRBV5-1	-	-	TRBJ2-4	TGCGCCAGCAGCTTGGGGGGCGTAGCCAAAAACATTCAGTACTTC	CASSLGGVAKNIQYF
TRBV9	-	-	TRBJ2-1	TGTGCCAGCAGCGTAGCGTATGAGCAGTTCTTC	CASSVAYEQFF
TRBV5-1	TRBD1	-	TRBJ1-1	TGCGCCAGCAGCTTGGACAGACAGGGGGCGCTTTCCGTGAACACTGAAGCTTTCTTT	CASSLDRQGALSVNTEAFF
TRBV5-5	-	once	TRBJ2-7	TGTGCCAGCAGCCCGAGGGATTACGAGCAGTACTTC	CASSPRDYEQYF
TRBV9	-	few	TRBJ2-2	TGTGCCAGCAGCACCCGACTAGTGGGGAGCGGGGAGCTGTTTTTT	CASSTRLVGSGELFF
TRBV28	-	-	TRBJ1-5	TGTGCCAGCATGATTTGGGGTAACGGCAATCAGCCCCAGCATTTT	CASMIWGNGNQPQHF
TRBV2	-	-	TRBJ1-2	TGTGCCAGCAGTGAACAGGCAGGGGACCCATATGGCTACACCTTC	CASSEQAGDPYGYTF